This T cell receptor (beta chain) stems from a study of T cells in Graves' hyperthyroidism and ophthalmopathy. The CDR3 regions of TCR beta were amplified from RNA transcripts. With the HTBI primer set, the TCR CDR3 went through a first round of RT-PCR. TCRdb independently ran MiXCR on the multiplex PCR reads; one entry per CDR3 protein. In the table there are about 400,000 distinct CDR3 sequences, around 14% of which are singletons. The sample holds many counts of this clonotype. Material: blood. The sequence came from a woman younger than 35 with Graves' hyperthyroidism that later progressed to Graves' ophthalmopathy.

CDR3 nucleotides: TGCAGTGCTAGAGAGGGACTACCTCAAGAGACCCAGTACTTC. It translates to CSAREGLPQETQYF. The chain is built from TRBV20-1 and TRBJ2-5; 7 positions match TRBD2. Germline loops: CDR1 DFQATT, CDR2 SNEGSKA (reference sequence). The CDR3 runs 14 residues. V gave up 0 bases and J gave up 2 bases; unmatched junction bases: 3.